This passage covers 30 T cell receptor beta chains from one sample sequenced in a study of regulatory T cells in long-lasting Graves disease. iRepertoire HTBI primers and Arm-PCR of CDR3 regions built TCR beta libraries. From the multiplex PCR reads, TCRdb called clonotypes with MiXCR, one entry per CDR3 protein. This table has about 470,000 distinct CDR3 sequences, 20% to 25% appearing once. The time point is: persistent/refractory GD, antithyroid drugs over 5 years with positive TRAb. RNA isolated from PBMCs was used to make the TCR library. The sequenced sample was peripheral blood mononuclear cells (PBMCs), obtained when the disease was refractory, from a patient treated with antithyroid drugs. The receptors originated from a female donor with Graves disease.

CDR3 bases: TGCAGTGCCGACACAGGGATAGAATCGCCGGGGGACACTGAAGCTTTCTTT. Protein sequence: CSADTGIESPGDTEAFF. This chain joins TRBV20-1 and TRBJ1-1; perhaps TRBD1 as D (6 bases). V lost 6 bases and J 3 bases, leaving 26 bases between the germline ends. CDR3 length: 17 amino acids. Looked up from germline, CDR1 is DFQATT and CDR2 is SNEGSKA (reference sequence).

This chain joins TRBV7-9 and TRBJ2-4, with D uncertain. The CDR3 length is 16 residues. CDR1 is SEHNR, CDR2 FQNEAQ, per germline (reference sequence). Trimming cost V 3 bases and J 0 bases, with 12 bases left between them. The DNA of the CDR3 is TGTGCCAGCAGCTTGACGGGCGGAGTAGCCAAAAACATTCAGTACTTC. It translates to CASSLTGGVAKNIQYF.

This clonotype showed up many times. The rearrangement joins TRBV2 to TRBJ1-2; D is uncertain. V was clipped by 7 bases and J by 5 bases, with 14 bases between them. Looked up from germline, CDR1 is SNHLY and CDR2 is FYNNEI. The CDR3 totals 13 residues. CDR3 amino acids: CASTIDTGYGYTF. Here the CDR3 DNA reads TGTGCCAGCACTATAGACACCGGTTATGGCTACACCTTC. The whole variable domain, remainder taken from reference TRBV2 and TRBJ1-2, is EPEVTQTPSHQVTQMGQEVILRCVPISNHLYFYWYRQILGQKVEFLVSFYNNEISEKSEIFDDQFSVERPDGSNFTLKIRSTKLEDSAMYFCASTIDTGYGYTFGSGTRLTVV.

There are a few counts of this clonotype. The V and J genes are TRBV3-1 and TRBJ2-7, with no clear D. CDR3 length: 14 residues. CDR1 and CDR2 (germline): LGHDT, YNNKEL (reference sequence). Trimming pared 4 bases from V and 6 bases from J, leaving 16 bases between. The CDR3 bases are TGTGCCAGCAGCCCCTCCTTTATGGAAGGCGAGCAGTACTTC. The encoded protein is CASSPSFMEGEQYF.

There are many counts of this clonotype. This chain links TRBV7-2 with TRBJ1-1; 7 bases align to TRBD1. The CDR3 covers 15 residues. V was clipped by 3 bases and J by 2 bases; unmatched bases: 6. CDR1 and CDR2 (germline): SGHTA, FQGNSA. The CDR3, as DNA: TGTGCCAGCAGCTTGCCTAGGGGGCGCAACACTGAAGCTTTCTTT. It specifies CASSLPRGRNTEAFF.

Concerning this clonotype: A much larger clonotype is one base distant, so this may be a read error. DNA for the CDR3: TGTACCAGCAGTGAACTGGGCGTGGCTGGCTACACCTTC. Amino acid sequence: CTSSELGVAGYTF. The gene calls are TRBV2 and TRBJ1-2; no firm D call. This CDR3 region has 13 residues. CDR1 and CDR2 from the germline V gene are SNHLY and FYNNEI.

The chain carries TRBV20-1 and TRBJ2-3, with a weak D call TRBD1 (6 bases). Trimming stripped 3 bases from V and 6 bases from J, with 19 bases between. Germline lookup yields CDR1 DFQATT and CDR2 SNEGSKA (reference sequence). The CDR3 has 15 residues. The CDR3 DNA follows: TGCAGTGCTAGTCGTATGGGGGCCCTCGGGGATACGCAGTATTTT. Its translation is CSASRMGALGDTQYF.

This clonotype was seen ten or more times. The V gene is TRBV28, the J gene TRBJ1-5; maybe TRBD1 (5 bases). The germline CDR1 and CDR2 sequences are MDHEN and SYDVKM. The CDR3 runs to 15 residues. Trimming removed 2 bases at V and 3 bases at J, with 11 bases between. The CDR3 here is CASSLIGHFNQPQHF. The CDR3 DNA reads as TGTGCCAGCAGTTTAATAGGACATTTCAATCAGCCCCAGCATTTT.

Written as DNA, the CDR3 is TGTGCCAGCAGCCCCGCGGGCGGGGACGTCTATGGCTACACCTTC. Encoded protein: CASSPAGGDVYGYTF. V and J are TRBV3-1 and TRBJ1-2; a possible D gene is TRBD1 (5 bases). Germline V gene sequence: CDR1 LGHDT, CDR2 YNNKEL (reference sequence). Trimming took off 4 bases at V and 4 bases at J, with 16 bases between the two ends. The CDR3 length is 15 residues.

This clonotype was picked up many times. This rearrangement joins TRBV28 to TRBJ2-7; the match to TRBD1 covers 7 bases. V shed 3 bases and J 7 bases; nucleotides not matched to a gene: 6. The CDR3 is 13 residues long. Germline lookup yields CDR1 MDHEN and CDR2 SYDVKM. In DNA form, the CDR3 reads TGTGCCAGCAGTTTTCCGGACAGGCGGGAGCAGTACTTC. Translation gives CASSFPDRREQYF. Full variable domain (remainder filled in from reference TRBV28 and TRBJ2-7): DVKVTQSSRYLVKRTGEKVFLECVQDMDHENMFWYRQDPGLGLRLIYFSYDVKMKEKGDIPEGYSVSREKKERFSLILESASTNQTSMYLCASSFPDRREQYFGPGTRLTVT.

The table lists this clonotype with many counts. The chain joins TRBV29-1 to TRBJ1-1; 10 bases line up with TRBD1. Looked up from germline, CDR1 is SQVTM and CDR2 is ANQGSEA. The ends lost 5 bases at V and 8 bases at J; junction bases unmatched: 20. The CDR3 covers 17 residues. The CDR3 sequence: CSVLRRDRGREVPEAFF. The CDR3 DNA reads as TGCAGCGTTCTGCGCCGGGACAGGGGAAGAGAGGTTCCGGAAGCTTTCTTT.

This chain joins TRBV5-1 and TRBJ1-4, with a tentative D call TRBD1 (6 bases). The CDR3 sequence is 14 residues long. The V end was cut by 2 bases, the J end by 7 bases, with 12 bases between. Germline V gene sequence: CDR1 SGHRS, CDR2 YFSETQ. The CDR3 loop reads CASSFGTLGEKLFF. The CDR3 DNA is TGCGCCAGCAGCTTCGGGACACTTGGTGAAAAACTGTTTTTT.

Note on this clonotype: This may stem from a read error, because a much larger clone lies one nucleotide away. The conserved phenylalanine or tryptophan normally closing the CDR3 is absent here, so this likely arose from a read error. The chain has TRBV6-1 and TRBJ2-2; a possible D gene is TRBD2 (5 bases). Trimming removed 4 bases from V and 2 bases from J, with 11 bases in between. This CDR3 is built from 15 residues. CDR1 MNHNS and CDR2 SASEGT come from the germline V gene. CDR3: CASSVSTTNTGELFC. CDR3 nucleotides: TGTGCCAGCAGTGTGTCGACTACCAACACCGGGGAGCTGTTTTGT.

The chain uses TRBV7-9 and TRBJ1-3, with a tentative D call TRBD1 (6 bases). The CDR3 loop spans 14 amino acids. V lost 3 bases, J lost 2 bases, and 8 bases lay in between. Per germline, CDR1 SEHNR and CDR2 FQNEAQ (reference sequence). Written as DNA, the CDR3 is TGTGCCAGCAGCTTTGGGGGGCCTGGAAACACCATATATTTT. Its protein product is CASSFGGPGNTIYF.

This clonotype was seen a handful of times. This chain uses TRBV7-9 with TRBJ1-3; 7 bases agree with TRBD1. The germline V gene has CDR1 SEHNR and CDR2 FQNEAQ (reference sequence). Trimming removed 4 bases from V and 4 bases from J; junction bases left unmatched: 10. This CDR3 is built from 16 residues. The CDR3 DNA reads TGTGCCAGCAGCTATAAGCCCAGGGGGACCGGAAACACCATATATTTT. It specifies CASSYKPRGTGNTIYF.

This clonotype was picked up many times. V usage is TRBV28 and J usage is TRBJ1-3, with 8 bases that match TRBD1. V shed 5 bases and J 3 bases; nucleotides not matched to a gene: 12. The CDR3 has 17 residues. From germline, CDR1 is MDHEN and CDR2 SYDVKM. CDR3 DNA: TGTGCCAGCAGTCCGCACCAGGGGGCGGAAGGTGGAAACACCATATATTTT. Its protein product is CASSPHQGAEGGNTIYF.

This clonotype has ten or more counts. The rearrangement uses TRBV27 and TRBJ1-1, with TRBD1 identical over 11 bases. The CDR3 runs 14 residues. The germline V gene has CDR1 MNHEY and CDR2 SMNVEV (reference sequence). V lost 6 bases to trimming and J lost 5 bases; unmatched junction nucleotides: 5. The CDR3 reads CASRPDRGQTEAFF. The CDR3 region has the DNA TGTGCCAGCAGACCGGACAGGGGGCAAACTGAAGCTTTCTTT.

This clonotype was found many times. The CDR3, as DNA: TGTGCCAGCAGCTTAGGGGGTCCTGGCGGTAATCAGCCCCAGCATTTT. It is translated as CASSLGGPGGNQPQHF. The rearrangement links TRBV11-3 to TRBJ1-5; D ambiguous. The V and J ends lost 1 base and 4 bases respectively, with 14 bases between them. CDR3 size: 16 residues. Germline CDR1 SGHNT, CDR2 YENEEA.

The CDR3 loop reads CASRSQGNQPQHF. The CDR3 bases are TGTGCCAGCAGATCACAGGGGAATCAGCCCCAGCATTTT. This chain uses TRBV6-1 with TRBJ1-5; the match to TRBD1 covers 7 bases. The ends lost 6 bases at V and 4 bases at J; junction bases unmatched: 3. Germline V gene data show CDR1 as MNHNS and CDR2 as SASEGT. The CDR3 runs to 13 residues.

This clonotype was seen repeatedly, ten times or more. The chain has TRBV19 and TRBJ1-2, with TRBD1 identical over 10 bases. The CDR3 sequence is 13 residues long. V dropped 6 bases and J dropped 7; count of bases not matched to a gene: 5. From germline, CDR1 is LNHDA and CDR2 SQIVND (reference sequence). The CDR3 region is CASSHGQGGGYTF. Here the CDR3 DNA reads TGTGCCAGTAGCCATGGACAGGGGGGTGGCTACACCTTC. The full variable domain, completed using reference TRBV19 and TRBJ1-2, is DGGITQSPKYLFRKEGQNVTLSCEQNLNHDAMYWYRQDPGQGLRLIYYSQIVNDFQKGDIAEGYSVSREKKESFPLTVTSAQKNPTAFYLCASSHGQGGGYTFGSGTRLTVV.

This clonotype showed up many times. CDR3 nucleotide sequence: TGTGCCAGCAGCGCTAGCAGGGGGGAGACCCAGTACTTC. It encodes CASSASRGETQYF. This chain connects TRBV13 to TRBJ2-5, with 7 bases that match TRBD1. CDR1 PRHDT and CDR2 FYEKMQ come from the germline V gene (reference sequence). The CDR3 extends over 13 amino acids. The trim removed 5 bases at V and 5 bases at J, leaving 5 bases unmatched.

The chain joins TRBV7-9 to TRBJ2-1; 8 bases are a match to TRBD2. The CDR3 totals 12 residues. The ends lost 5 bases at V and 8 bases at J; junction bases unmatched: 2. CDR1 and CDR2 from the germline V gene are SEHNR and FQNEAQ (reference sequence). CDR3 residues: CASSTSGHEQFF. CDR3 DNA: TGTGCCAGCAGCACTAGCGGCCATGAGCAGTTCTTC.

In DNA, the CDR3 is TGTGCCAGCTCCCCCGCGGGAGGGTACCAAGAGACCCAGTACTTC. Its protein is CASSPAGGYQETQYF. V and J are TRBV18 and TRBJ2-5; 9 bases map to TRBD2. The V segment lost 6 bases and the J segment 0 bases; nucleotides outside the gene matches: 5. Germline values: CDR1 KGHSH, CDR2 LQKENI. The CDR3 is 15 amino acids.

The chain links TRBV3-1 to TRBJ1-6; D not resolved. The CDR3 extends over 15 amino acids. V was pared by 2 bases and J by 14 bases, with 19 bases between. Germline V gives CDR1 LGHDT, CDR2 YNNKEL (reference sequence). The CDR3 protein is CASSQRGVPNLALHF. CDR3 bases: TGTGCCAGCAGCCAACGTGGGGTACCTAATTTGGCCCTCCACTTT. Full variable domain (missing parts from reference TRBV3-1 and TRBJ1-6): DTAVSQTPKYLVTQMGNDKSIKCEQNLGHDTMYWYKQDSKKFLKIMFSYNNKELIINETVPNRFSPKSPDKAHLNLHINSLELGDSAVYFCASSQRGVPNLALHFGNGTRLTVT.

This clonotype was counted only a few times. The CDR3 loop reads CASSEQTNTEAFF. The CDR3 DNA reads TGCGCCAGCAGCGAACAGACGAACACTGAAGCTTTCTTT. This chain joins TRBV5-1 and TRBJ1-1; unclear D gene. Germline V gives CDR1 SGHRS, CDR2 YFSETQ. This CDR3 region has 13 residues. Between the trimmed V and J ends, which lost 4 bases and 1 base, there was a span of 8 bases.

This clonotype was observed many times. V and J are TRBV7-2 and TRBJ1-1, with TRBD1 matching 7 bases. J gave up 8 bases and V 4 bases, and 10 bases lay outside the gene matches. The CDR3 is made up of 14 amino acids. Germline V gene data show CDR1 as SGHTA and CDR2 as FQGNSA. CDR3 coding DNA: TGTGCCAGCAGCTCCCGCAACAGGGGAAAAGAAGCTTTCTTT. Translated: CASSSRNRGKEAFF.

The table lists this clonotype with many counts. The chain recombines TRBV28 with TRBJ2-7; 8 bases fit TRBD1. Germline V gene sequence: CDR1 MDHEN, CDR2 SYDVKM. The CDR3 length is 15 residues. V shed 6 bases, J shed 4 bases, and the junction held 11 bases outside the gene matches. The CDR3 sequence: CASSATGTGDYEQYF. The DNA for the CDR3 is TGTGCCAGCAGCGCGACCGGGACAGGAGATTACGAGCAGTACTTC. The full variable domain, in which reference TRBV28 and TRBJ2-7 provide the parts outside the CDR3, is DVKVTQSSRYLVKRTGEKVFLECVQDMDHENMFWYRQDPGLGLRLIYFSYDVKMKEKGDIPEGYSVSREKKERFSLILESASTNQTSMYLCASSATGTGDYEQYFGPGTRLTVT.

This clonotype was recorded once. The chain links TRBV7-6 to TRBJ2-2; D gene uncertain. V was pared by 4 bases and J by 7 bases, with 13 bases between. The CDR3 sequence is 14 residues long. In germline, CDR1 is SGHVS, CDR2 FNYEAQ. CDR3 sequence: CASSSLARIGELFF. The DNA for the CDR3 is TGTGCCAGCAGCTCCTTGGCCCGTATCGGGGAGCTGTTTTTT.

This clonotype has more than one count but fewer than ten. The chain joins TRBV27 to TRBJ1-5; a weak D match, TRBD1 (5 bases). V lost 0 bases and J 2 bases, leaving 20 bases between the germline ends. Germline values: CDR1 MNHEY, CDR2 SMNVEV (reference sequence). The CDR3 runs 19 residues. This CDR3 is CASSLSGGGIGGGNQPQHF. The CDR3 nucleotides are TGTGCCAGCAGTTTATCGGGGGGGGGAATAGGAGGAGGCAATCAGCCCCAGCATTTT.

V usage is TRBV2 and J usage is TRBJ2-3, with 9 bases aligning to TRBD1. The junction had 7 bases not matched to a gene; V was cut back by 5 bases and J by 1 base. Germline V CDR1 and CDR2: SNHLY, FYNNEI. The CDR3 is 16 residues long. The CDR3 coding sequence is TGTGCCAGCAGTTCGAGGACAGGGGCAGGCACAGATACGCAGTATTTT. It codes for CASSSRTGAGTDTQYF.